The sequence of this T cell receptor (beta chain) was determined in a study of cytomegalovirus exposure and HLA in healthy donors (dated by TCRdb to 2015 to 2018). About the full investigation: An earlier analysis of several hundred of the donors reported 276 Gb of sequence data and some 120 million unique TCR beta sequences from around 200 million T cells. An early release covering 500 to 750 HLA-typed donors comprised approximately 290 gigabases of sequencing data and around 85 million unique TCR sequences. Among the roughly 430 genotyped donors, around 81% belonged to the genetic ancestry cluster associated with self-reported Caucasian donors. The study was designed to test whether signatures of past pathogen exposure could be identified by cataloging public T cell receptors. Using immunosequencing, the study profiled T cell repertoires from about 610 subjects and related those repertoires to cytomegalovirus serostatus. Along with the approximately 650-subject first cohort, a separate validation cohort of over a hundred different subjects was used. High-throughput TCR immunosequencing, statistical association of individual TCRs with disease status, and machine learning were combined to predict cytomegalovirus infection status. In a later analysis, previously published TCR beta repertoires from 550 to 750 donors were re-analyzed and high-resolution HLA genotyping was added so that TCR occurrence patterns could be studied. Rather than using new phenotypic data, the later analysis identified candidate immune exposures from TCR beta sequences and from how often those sequences occurred across donors. In an earlier analysis of 500 to 650 of the donors, high-throughput TCR beta sequencing was used to judge whether each TCR beta V gene segment behaved as functional or pseudogenic. Donor age, sex, ethnicity and CMV serostatus were compiled alongside the repertoire data. A later genetic analysis used genome-wide SNP genotypes for about three fifths of the 666 donors, treating that subset as a discovery cohort. Every discovery cohort repertoire had been produced on one sequencing platform. HLA typing included class I and class II loci at four-digit resolution. Typing coverage varied by locus: about 620-630 donors for A, B, C, DRB1 and DQB1; roughly 500 for DQA1; around 610 for DPA1; approximately 490 for DPB1. Five DR-DQ haplotypes were treated as single units for association and clustering because of strong linkage in the cohort. Among roughly 400 genotyped donors of the cohort, an average of around 250,000 unique TCR beta nucleotide sequences was sequenced per donor, of which 15% to 20% were non-productive.

Library generation was performed with the immunoSEQ multiplex PCR assay. For the multiplex PCR, a mixture combining 60 forward primers for TCR Vbeta segments and 13 reverse primers for TCR Jbeta segments was used. The CDR3 region of rearranged TCR beta genes was amplified from genomic DNA by a multiplex PCR assay. On the Illumina HiSeq System, the amplified TCR beta libraries were sequenced as 87-base-pair reads. The published analysis was carried out like this. A later analysis tallied some 79 million unique TCR beta chains across the 666 repertoires, and approximately 9.9 million of those chains were shared by two or more donors. To remove PCR and sequencing errors, raw reads were error-corrected and collapsed into unique sequences using a nearest-neighbor algorithm that merged closely related sequences. CDR3 sequences were aligned to IMGT reference sequences to assign V, D and J gene segments. Each retained sequence needed at least a six-nucleotide match to both a V gene segment and a J gene segment. Rearrangements were called productive when the CDR3 lacked stop codons and stayed in frame with V and J; all others were non-productive. CDR3 was defined by IMGT convention, running from the second conserved V-encoded cysteine to the conserved J-encoded phenylalanine. The earlier analysis of about 590 of the donors excluded sequences that lacked an unambiguous match to a single V gene segment. An earlier analysis of fewer than 650 of the donors classified V segments as functional when productive rearrangements were above 56.7% and as segregating when the standard deviation between donors was above 5%. To diagnose cytomegalovirus status from the catalog of TCR beta chain sequences, a statistical classification framework was built. In a later analysis, TCR nucleotide sequences were compared against IMGT/GENE-DB human TR gene sequences so that V and J genes could be assigned. Using the TCRdist pipeline, a later analysis assigned CDR3 sequences along with most-parsimonious VDJ recombination scenarios. In a later analysis, each TCR beta chain was defined by its CDR3 amino acid sequence together with its V-gene family, and reads lacking a unique V-gene family were excluded. In a later analysis, 500 to 700 highly shared, low-generation-probability nucleotide sequences were removed to address suspected cross-contamination and a sequencing artifact. For each public chain, a later analysis derived a clonal expansion index from normalized ranks of inferred template counts within each repertoire. Generation probabilities in a later analysis came from a VDJ recombination model fitted to out-of-frame rearrangements, and those results were checked against IGoR. In a later analysis, hypergeometric tests were used to score TCR-TCR, TCR-HLA and TCR-CMV co-occurrence, with a repertoire-size bias correction applied to TCR pairs. In a later analysis, false discovery rates were estimated by permuting HLA or CMV assignments 20 times. In a later analysis, co-occurring TCRs were grouped using DBSCAN, and TCRdist sequence similarity was added for clustering within HLA-allele-positive subsets. Repertoires with fewer than 30,000 or more than 120,000 public chains, plus five repertoires with anomalous nucleotide sharing, were excluded from co-occurrence clustering. TCRdb obtained this table from immuneACCESS and retained in-frame rearrangements with V and J assigned. These tables miss some clones; where compared with another copy, unresolved V genes account for less than half of the shortfall, and the remainder is unexplained. V and J calls and clone size are as listed in that table; D and trimming were resolved from the DNA. A total of 85,000 to 90,000 clones appear in this sample, around 90% of them only once. About 2.5% of the sample comes from the top ten.

V is pruned by 1 base and J by 4 bases, leaving 10 bases of the junction without a gene match. As encoded in the germline V gene (reference sequence), CDR1 is LNHNV while CDR2 is YYDKDF. Taken from cysteine to phenylalanine, the CDR3 has 16 residues. Only the CDR3 DNA is retained, 48 bases long and in frame from the first base. The cohort was made up of 650 to 700 healthy bone marrow donors. At the time of sampling, every cohort member was nominally healthy, though immune exposures that went unrecorded were likely present. The donor tested CMV seronegative and was one of the 352 seronegative cohort members. Every donor gave a peripheral blood sample, and the peripheral blood mononuclear cells from that sample were used for TCR beta sequencing. Genomic DNA extraction from the blood cell samples was performed with the Qiagen DNeasy Blood Extraction Kit. General findings and caveats noted by the study authors: Across donors, most TCR sequences were observed very rarely, whereas some public TCRs were present in many individuals. Correlated functional status among segregating V segments might be attributable to linkage disequilibrium, but an unknown experimental factor could not be ruled out. Most CMV-associated TCR beta chains appeared to be HLA-restricted in a later analysis, and the HLA associations seemed to be driven largely by CMV exposure. In a later genetic analysis, a missense DCLRE1C variant was associated with V-gene and J-gene trimming of TCR beta chains, and the association was replicated in an independent cohort. The authors suggested that the approach could potentially be extended to other disease states and immunological phenotypes. The classifier was reported to diagnose cytomegalovirus status with high specificity and sensitivity in both the original and validation cohorts. Broadly in line with IMGT annotations, most TCR beta V segments showed up in productive rearrangements about 90% or about 30% of the time in an earlier analysis of roughly 590 of the donors. The presence/absence analyses assumed that sequencing depth was roughly uniform across donors, and that assumption may not be true. A cluster of highly shared sequence variants was judged likely to represent a technical artifact of the sequencing pipeline. In a later analysis, HLA-associated TCR beta chains were found to be more clonally expanded and to have lower generation probabilities than equally common non-associated chains. A later analysis reported that several top co-occurrence clusters appeared linked to parvovirus B19, influenza, CMV and Epstein-Barr virus. Because HLA typing was missing for some donors at each locus, association tests included only the typed subset. In a later genetic analysis, fewer N-insertions in productive TCRs were reported among donors in an Asian-associated ancestry cluster than the 666-donor mean. Over 15 rarely observed V segments, including chromosome 9 orphons, were excluded from the earlier analysis of approximately 500 of the donors because counts were too low. Because the 87-base-pair reads could not distinguish some IMGT-functional V segments, including TRBV6-2 and TRBV6-3, those segments were excluded. Strong co-occurrence of HLA alleles, especially DR and DQ, made assigning TCR associations to individual alleles difficult. A few of the identified cytomegalovirus-associated TCR beta chains were confirmed in vitro to be specific for cytomegalovirus antigens. At a false discovery rate of 0.05, a later analysis linked 15,000 to 20,000 TCR beta sequences to specific HLA alleles. A further reported finding was that TCR beta sequences accurately predicted the HLA-A and HLA-B alleles for most subjects in the first cohort. According to a later analysis, TCR association rates differed among HLA loci, with DRB1 alleles showing the most associated TCRs and HLA-C alleles showing the fewest. Immune exposure information for the cohort was limited to CMV serostatus. Only TCR beta chains were sequenced in this cohort, and the absence of alpha or paired-chain data limited detectable features. In the study, some 180 TCR beta chains were listed as associated with cytomegalovirus.

As regards this clone: Its antigen remains undetermined. No much larger clone is present one base from it, and per-base qualities are unavailable.

Input material: PBMCs. The V and J genes are TRBV15 and TRBJ2-7; 7 middle bases align to TRBD2. The receptor's source is a man between 18 and 29 years old in good health and CMV-seronegative. The CDR3: CATSRGGGGGAYEQYF. The sequenced DNA: TGTGCCACCAGCAGAGGGGGCGGGGGAGGGGCTTACGAGCAGTACTTC.